One sample yielded the 10 T cell receptor beta chains listed below, sequenced in a study of blood T cells in healthy people across ages. Next came a second PCR, run for about 7 to 12 cycles, which used a sample-barcoded 5' primer along with a J-beta primer mix. Via MiXCR, TCRdb re-called the 5' RACE reads, giving one row per CDR3 protein. The data contain fewer than 750,000 distinct CDR3 sequences, 52% of them singletons. The sample was blood. These receptors came from a woman of 80 years or more in good health.

V usage is TRBV27 and J usage is TRBJ1-4, with TRBD1 matching over 9 bases. Germline V gene sequence: CDR1 MNHEY, CDR2 SMNVEV (reference sequence). J was trimmed by 10 bases and V by 5 bases; bases with no gene match: 8. This CDR3 is built from 14 residues. This CDR3 is CASSKGQGHGKLFF. Here the CDR3 DNA reads TGTGCCAGCAGTAAGGGACAGGGACATGGAAAACTGTTTTTT.

In regard to this clonotype: This may be a read error: a much more frequent sequence differs by one nucleotide. V gene TRBV7-2 combines with J gene TRBJ1-1; no firm D call. The V and J ends lost 3 bases and 7 bases respectively, with 12 bases between them. Germline V gene data show CDR1 as SGHTA and CDR2 as FQGNSA. This CDR3 has 13 residues. In nucleotides, the CDR3 is TGTGCCAGCAGCTTGTATTTTATGGTTGAAGCTTTCTTT. This encodes CASSLYFMVEAFF.

The chain is built from TRBV12-3 or TRBV12-4 and TRBJ2-3; D is unclear. CDR3 length equals 14 residues. The ends were cut back, 8 bases at V and 0 bases at J, with 12 bases in the middle. Here the CDR3 reads CASSRRASTDTQYF. In nucleotides, the CDR3 is TGTGCCAGCTCCCGGCGAGCGAGCACAGATACGCAGTATTTT.

The chain couples TRBV27 to TRBJ1-6; tentatively, D is TRBD1 (5 bases). Germline V CDR1 and CDR2: MNHEY, SMNVEV (reference sequence). Trimming removed 7 bases from V and 6 bases from J, with 13 bases in between. The length of the CDR3 is 14 residues. The CDR3 nucleotides are TGTGCCAGCAAAGTCGGGGACGGTAATTCACCCCTCCACTTT. The encoded protein is CASKVGDGNSPLHF.

This clonotype was recorded a few times. The gene calls are TRBV6-5 and TRBJ2-1; no definite D call. The CDR3 runs to 15 residues. Germline CDR1 MNHEY, CDR2 SVGAGI. The V end lost 5 bases, the J end lost 0 bases, and 11 bases lay between the germline ends. The CDR3 is CASSAQTSSYNEQFF. CDR3 nucleotides: TGTGCCAGCAGTGCACAGACGAGCTCCTACAATGAGCAGTTCTTC.

This rearrangement joins TRBV20-1 to TRBJ2-5; TRBD1 might be the D (5 bases). The V end lost 5 bases, the J end lost 12 bases, and 16 bases lay between the germline ends. The CDR3 is made up of 11 amino acids. Germline loops: CDR1 DFQATT, CDR2 SNEGSKA (reference sequence). The CDR3 region is CSALDRRDEYF. In nucleotides, the CDR3 is TGCAGTGCTCTTGACAGACGAGATGAGTACTTC.

On this clonotype: This sequence may be a read error, since a much larger clone differs from it by one base. V usage is TRBV29-1 and J usage is TRBJ2-3; TRBD1 might be the D (6 bases). The CDR3 extends over 13 amino acids. Germline V CDR1 and CDR2: SQVTM, ANQGSEA. Deletions cut 1 base from V and 5 bases from J, with 10 bases between. CDR3 loop: CSVEARGKDTQYF. In DNA, the CDR3 is TGCAGCGTTGAAGCCAGGGGCAAAGATACGCAGTATTTT.

This chain connects TRBV7-3 to TRBJ2-3, with D possibly TRBD1 on 5 matching bases. The CDR3 is made up of 16 amino acids. Germline V gene data show CDR1 as SGHTA and CDR2 as FQGTGA. The V and J ends lost 2 bases and 0 bases respectively, with 12 bases between them. The CDR3, as DNA: TGTGCCAGCAGCTTAGGGCAGGGAAGGAGCACAGATACGCAGTATTTT. Residues: CASSLGQGRSTDTQYF.

The chain carries TRBV27 and TRBJ2-1; D may match TRBD1 or TRBD2 (7 bases each). Germline V gives CDR1 MNHEY, CDR2 SMNVEV (reference sequence). The germline V and J ends were trimmed by 6 bases and 12 bases, with 18 bases remaining between them. CDR3 length: 13 residues. The CDR3 nucleotides read TGTGCCAGCAGACCCCTCGGGGGGACAGTGCAGTTCTTC. Translation: CASRPLGGTVQFF.

Turning to this clonotype: A much larger clone lies one base from this, so it may be a read error. The rearrangement joins TRBV6-5 to TRBJ2-7, with 8 bases lining up with TRBD1. The ends lost 0 bases at V and 7 bases at J; junction bases unmatched: 11. Germline V gene lookup returns CDR1 MNHEY and CDR2 SVGAGI. The CDR3 is 16 residues long. For the CDR3, the DNA is TGTGCCAGCAGTTACTCCCCCGGGACAGGTCTAGGTGAGCAGTACTTC. This encodes CASSYSPGTGLGEQYF.